Below, 17 T cell receptor beta chains from the same sample are listed, as sequenced in a study of blood T cell repertoires in COVID-19. The protocol was immunoSEQ multiplex PCR, while the TCRdb copy is restricted to in-frame clones and leaves out a portion. Among approximately 89,000 clones listed, more than 65% were seen once. Sample: peripheral blood. Receptor source: an older man with COVID-19, enrolled during active disease.

The V and J genes are TRBV7-2 and TRBJ1-1, with D perhaps TRBD1 (5 bases). V was trimmed by 5 bases and J by 1 base, leaving 17 bases between them. The CDR3 extends over 16 amino acids. Germline CDR1 SGHTA, CDR2 FQGNSA. CDR3 sequence (DNA): TGTGCCAGCAGCGGCCGCGGGGGGTATGGGAACACTGAAGCTTTCTTT. The encoded protein is CASSGRGGYGNTEAFF.

J is TRBJ1-1 and V is TRBV5-5, with 7 bases fitting TRBD1. Germline trimming cut 0 bases from V and 3 bases from J; bases unmatched to any gene: 5. Germline-derived CDR1 and CDR2 are SGHKS and YYEKEE (reference sequence). The CDR3 covers 15 residues. The CDR3 nucleotides are TGTGCCAGCAGCTTGGAAAGGGGGCGAGACACTGAAGCTTTCTTT. Protein sequence: CASSLERGRDTEAFF.

The chain employs TRBV5-1 and TRBJ2-5; TRBD2 might be the D (5 bases). V lost 4 bases and J 1 base, leaving 11 bases between the germline ends. The CDR3 totals 14 residues. Germline V gene data show CDR1 as SGHRS and CDR2 as YFSETQ. The chain's CDR3 is CASSRGQSQETQYF. The CDR3 DNA is TGCGCCAGCAGCCGCGGGCAGAGCCAAGAGACCCAGTACTTC.

The genes are TRBV18 and TRBJ2-3; 11 nucleotides match TRBD2. The CDR3 extends over 16 amino acids. V lost 4 bases to trimming and J lost 1 base; unmatched junction nucleotides: 4. The germline CDR1 and CDR2 sequences are KGHSH and LQKENI. The CDR3: CASSLSSGGRTDTQYF. The CDR3 nucleotides are TGTGCCAGCTCACTCTCTAGCGGGGGGCGCACAGATACGCAGTATTTT.

As for this clone: The same CDR3 arises from other DNA sequences in this sample as well. The J gene is TRBJ2-5, the V gene TRBV27; no reliable D call. The CDR3 length is 13 residues. Looked up from germline, CDR1 is MNHEY and CDR2 is SMNVEV (reference sequence). V was trimmed by 3 bases and J by 2 bases, leaving 7 bases between them. The CDR3 sequence: CASSFRRQETQYF. The CDR3 nucleotides read TGTGCCAGCAGTTTTAGGCGGCAAGAGACCCAGTACTTC.

V usage is TRBV5-1 and J usage is TRBJ2-5; maybe TRBD2 (6 bases). Germline V gene lookup returns CDR1 SGHRS and CDR2 YFSETQ. Deletions cut 3 bases from V and 5 bases from J, with 14 bases between. This CDR3 comprises 14 residues. This chain's CDR3 is CASSSLTSQETQYF. The CDR3 region has the DNA TGCGCCAGCAGCTCTCTTACTAGCCAGGAGACCCAGTACTTC.

The chain couples TRBV3-1 (or the pseudogene TRBV3-2) to TRBJ1-6; possible D gene TRBD1, 6 bases. Trimming removed 3 bases from V and 7 bases from J, with 22 bases in between. The CDR3 has 18 residues. Germline V gene sequence: CDR1 LGHDT, CDR2 YNNKEL (reference sequence). The CDR3 region is CASSQGAYSGTKNSPLHF. The CDR3 DNA sequence: TGTGCCAGCAGCCAGGGGGCCTACTCCGGGACAAAGAATTCACCCCTCCACTTT.

This clone was recorded a few times. V gene TRBV7-2 combines with J gene TRBJ1-3, with a tentative D call TRBD1 (5 bases). Germline lookup yields CDR1 SGHTA and CDR2 FQGNSA. The V and J ends lost 3 bases and 2 bases respectively, with 8 bases between them. This CDR3 is 14 amino acids long. This CDR3 reads CASSFAGTGNTIYF. The CDR3 nucleotides read TGTGCCAGCAGCTTCGCAGGGACTGGAAACACCATATATTTT.

This chain links TRBV10-1 with TRBJ2-1, with D perhaps TRBD2 (6 bases). CDR3 size: 16 residues. Trimming cost V 1 base and J 8 bases, with 18 bases left between them. CDR1 is WNHNN and CDR2 is SYGVQD in the germline V gene (reference sequence). CDR3 residues: CASSEFRDSLLHEQFF. Written as DNA, the CDR3 is TGCGCCAGCAGTGAGTTCAGGGACTCACTCCTCCATGAGCAGTTCTTC.

J is TRBJ2-3 and V is TRBV29-1, with D perhaps matching TRBD1 (5 bases). Germline values: CDR1 SQVTM, CDR2 ANQGSEA. Trimming removed 6 bases from V and 6 bases from J, with 7 bases in between. The CDR3 runs to 10 residues. As DNA, the CDR3 is TGCAGCGTCAGGGTCGATACGCAGTATTTT. It codes for CSVRVDTQYF.

The chain couples TRBV27 to TRBJ2-1; TRBD1 agrees at 12 bases. The V gene end was trimmed by 8 bases and the J gene end by 8 bases; junction bases not matched to a gene: 7. Germline V gene sequence: CDR1 MNHEY, CDR2 SMNVEV (reference sequence). The CDR3 extends over 14 amino acids. The CDR3 loop is CASGDRGPSDEQFF. CDR3 DNA: TGTGCCAGCGGGGACAGGGGGCCAAGCGATGAGCAGTTCTTC.

The rearrangement uses TRBV3-1 (or the pseudogene TRBV3-2) and TRBJ1-3; tentatively, D is TRBD1 (5 bases). The germline V gene encodes CDR1 LGHDT and CDR2 YNNKEL (reference sequence). The CDR3 sequence is 15 residues long. Trimming pared 3 bases from V and 2 bases from J, leaving 11 bases between. As DNA, the CDR3 is TGTGCCAGCAGCCATGGGGCGGGGGCTGGAAACACCATATATTTT. This codes for CASSHGAGAGNTIYF.

V and J are TRBV25-1 and TRBJ1-2; weak D call: TRBD1 (5 bases). The CDR3 has 15 amino acids. Deletions cut 2 bases from V and 6 bases from J, with 16 bases between. Germline lookup yields CDR1 MGHDK and CDR2 SYGVNS. The CDR3 reads CASSERREGGDGYTF. Written as DNA, the CDR3 is TGTGCCAGCAGTGAAAGGAGGGAGGGAGGGGATGGCTACACCTTC.

The chain links TRBV19 to TRBJ2-3; TRBD2 is a possible D gene (6 bases). Germline V gene sequence: CDR1 LNHDA, CDR2 SQIVND (reference sequence). V was pared by 1 base and J by 9 bases, with 17 bases between. The CDR3 runs to 15 residues. The CDR3 region has the DNA TGTGCCAGTAGTATAGGGGGGACTCCCCCAGGAACGCAGTATTTT. Its protein is CASSIGGTPPGTQYF.

The chain couples TRBV7-2 to TRBJ1-2, with 10 bases that match TRBD1. Germline V gene lookup returns CDR1 SGHTA and CDR2 FQGNSA. This CDR3 has 15 residues. Trimming took 5 bases from V and 4 from J; bases not matched to a gene: 7. CDR3 DNA sequence: TGTGCCAGCAGCCCCTCTGGGACAGGGGCCTATGGCTACACCTTC. Translating gives CASSPSGTGAYGYTF.

The J gene is TRBJ2-6, the V gene TRBV4-3; tentative D call: TRBD1 (5 bases). This CDR3 comprises 16 residues. Germline CDR1 and CDR2: LGHNA and YSLEER. V was cut by 5 bases and J by 1 base, with 12 bases left in between. CDR3 bases: TGCGCCAGCAGCGTAGGCCGACAGTCTGGGGCCAACGTCCTGACTTTC. Protein product: CASSVGRQSGANVLTF.

The chain joins TRBV6-2 or TRBV6-3 to TRBJ2-1, with 9 bases matching TRBD1. V shed 6 bases, J shed 7 bases, and the junction held 7 bases outside the gene matches. CDR3 length: 14 amino acids. The germline gives CDR1 MNHEY, CDR2 SVGEGT. The CDR3 sequence: CASSSGQGGNEQFF. As DNA, the CDR3 is TGTGCCAGCAGCTCGGGACAGGGCGGGAATGAGCAGTTCTTC.